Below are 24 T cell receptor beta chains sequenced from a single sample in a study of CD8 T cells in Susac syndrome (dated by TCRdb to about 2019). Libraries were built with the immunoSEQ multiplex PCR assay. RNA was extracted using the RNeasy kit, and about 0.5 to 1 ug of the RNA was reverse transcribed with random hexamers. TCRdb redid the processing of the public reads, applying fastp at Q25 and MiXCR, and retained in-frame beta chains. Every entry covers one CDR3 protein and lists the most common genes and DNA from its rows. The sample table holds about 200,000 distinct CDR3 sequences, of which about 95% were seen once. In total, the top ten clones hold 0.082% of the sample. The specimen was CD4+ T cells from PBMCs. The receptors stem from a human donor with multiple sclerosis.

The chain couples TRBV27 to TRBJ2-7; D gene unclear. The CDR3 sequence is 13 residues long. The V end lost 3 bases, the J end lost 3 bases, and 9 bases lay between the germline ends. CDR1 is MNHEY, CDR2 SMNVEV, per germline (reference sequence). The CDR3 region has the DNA TGTGCCAGCAGTTTCCGACATAACTACGAGCAGTACGTC. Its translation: CASSFRHNYEQYV.

The CDR3 region is CASSVSGSTDTQYF. In nucleotides, the CDR3 is TGTGCCAGCAGCGTAAGCGGGAGCACAGATACGCAGTATTTT. The V call is TRBV7-6, the J call TRBJ2-3, with D possibly being TRBD2 (6 bases). Deletions cut 5 bases from V and 0 bases from J, with 9 bases between. Germline CDR1 is SGHVS and CDR2 is FNYEAQ. The CDR3 extends over 14 amino acids.

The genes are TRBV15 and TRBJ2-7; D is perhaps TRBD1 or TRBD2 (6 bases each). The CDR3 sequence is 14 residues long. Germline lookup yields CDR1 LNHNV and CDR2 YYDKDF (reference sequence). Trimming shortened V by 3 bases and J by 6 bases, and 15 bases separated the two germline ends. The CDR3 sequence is CATSRGYGGGEQYF. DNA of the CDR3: TGTGCCACCAGCAGGGGTTACGGAGGGGGCGAGCAGTACTTC.

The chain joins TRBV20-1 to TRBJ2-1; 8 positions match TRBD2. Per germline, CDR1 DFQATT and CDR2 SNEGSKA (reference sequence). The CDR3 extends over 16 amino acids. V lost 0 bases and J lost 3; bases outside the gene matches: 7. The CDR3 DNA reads TGCAGTGCTAGAGACCCCGGGCGGGGGGTCTACAATGAGCAGTTCTTC. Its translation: CSARDPGRGVYNEQFF.

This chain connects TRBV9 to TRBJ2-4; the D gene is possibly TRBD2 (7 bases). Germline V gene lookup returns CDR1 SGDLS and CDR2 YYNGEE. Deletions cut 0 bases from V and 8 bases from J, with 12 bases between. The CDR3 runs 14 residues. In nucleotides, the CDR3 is TGTGCCAGCAGCGTAGCGGCGGGGGCGGACATTCAGTACTTC. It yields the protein CASSVAAGADIQYF.

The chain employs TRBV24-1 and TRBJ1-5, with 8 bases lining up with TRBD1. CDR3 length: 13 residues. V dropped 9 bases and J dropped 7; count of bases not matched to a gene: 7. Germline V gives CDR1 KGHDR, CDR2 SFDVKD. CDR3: CATQGQVGQPQHF. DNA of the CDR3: TGTGCCACCCAGGGACAGGTCGGCCAGCCCCAGCATTTT.

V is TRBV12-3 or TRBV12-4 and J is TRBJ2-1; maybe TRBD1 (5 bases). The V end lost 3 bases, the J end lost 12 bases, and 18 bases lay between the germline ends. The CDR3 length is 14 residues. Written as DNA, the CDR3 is TGTGCCAGCAGTTTTAGGCAGGGAAAGGATTGGCAGTTCTTC. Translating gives CASSFRQGKDWQFF.

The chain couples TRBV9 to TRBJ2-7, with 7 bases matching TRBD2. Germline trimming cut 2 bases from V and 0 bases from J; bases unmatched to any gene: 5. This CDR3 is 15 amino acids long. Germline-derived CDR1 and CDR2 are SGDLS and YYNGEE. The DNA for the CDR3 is TGTGCCAGCAGCGTTGGCGGGGGAATCTCCTACGAGCAGTACTTC. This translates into CASSVGGGISYEQYF.

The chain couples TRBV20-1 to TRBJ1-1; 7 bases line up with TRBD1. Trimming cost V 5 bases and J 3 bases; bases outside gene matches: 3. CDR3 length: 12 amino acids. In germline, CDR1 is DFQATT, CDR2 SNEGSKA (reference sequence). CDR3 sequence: CSAADRDTEAFF. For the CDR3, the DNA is TGCAGTGCTGCTGACAGGGACACTGAAGCTTTCTTT.

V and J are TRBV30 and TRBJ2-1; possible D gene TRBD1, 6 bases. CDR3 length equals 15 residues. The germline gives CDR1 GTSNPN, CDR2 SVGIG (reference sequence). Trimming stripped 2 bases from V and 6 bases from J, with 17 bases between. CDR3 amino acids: CAWSKVGGQPNEQFF. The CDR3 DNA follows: TGTGCCTGGAGTAAGGTCGGAGGACAGCCCAATGAGCAGTTCTTC. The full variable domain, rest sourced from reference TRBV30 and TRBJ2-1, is SQTIHQWPATLVQPVGSPLSLECTVEGTSNPNLYWYRQAAGRGLQLLFYSVGIGQISSEVPQNLSASRPQDRQFILSSKKLLLSDSGFYLCAWSKVGGQPNEQFFGPGTRLTVL.

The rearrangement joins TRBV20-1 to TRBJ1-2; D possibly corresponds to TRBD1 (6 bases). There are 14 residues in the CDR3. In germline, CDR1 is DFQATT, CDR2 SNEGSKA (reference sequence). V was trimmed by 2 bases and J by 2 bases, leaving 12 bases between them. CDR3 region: CSARHTGRNYGYTF. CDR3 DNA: TGCAGTGCTAGACACACAGGGCGCAACTATGGCTACACCTTC.

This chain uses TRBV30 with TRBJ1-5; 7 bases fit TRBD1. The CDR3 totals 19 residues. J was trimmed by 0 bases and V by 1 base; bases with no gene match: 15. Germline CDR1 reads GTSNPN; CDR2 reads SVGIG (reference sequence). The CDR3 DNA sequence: TGTGCCTGGAGTGGAGGGACAGAGCCGGCTATACATAGCAATCAGCCCCAGCATTTT. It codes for CAWSGGTEPAIHSNQPQHF.

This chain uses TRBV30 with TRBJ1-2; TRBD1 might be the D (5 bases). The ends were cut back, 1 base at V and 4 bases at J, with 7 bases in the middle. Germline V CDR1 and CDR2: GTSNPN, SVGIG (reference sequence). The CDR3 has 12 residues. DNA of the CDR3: TGTGCCTGGAGTGAGGGGCCCTATGGCTACACCTTC. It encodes CAWSEGPYGYTF. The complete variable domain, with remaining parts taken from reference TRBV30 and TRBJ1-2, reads SQTIHQWPATLVQPVGSPLSLECTVEGTSNPNLYWYRQAAGRGLQLLFYSVGIGQISSEVPQNLSASRPQDRQFILSSKKLLLSDSGFYLCAWSEGPYGYTFGSGTRLTVV.

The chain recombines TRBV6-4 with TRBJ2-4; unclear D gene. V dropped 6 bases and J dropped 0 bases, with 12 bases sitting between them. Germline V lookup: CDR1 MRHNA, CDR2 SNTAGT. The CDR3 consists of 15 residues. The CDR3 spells CASRADDVAKNIQYF. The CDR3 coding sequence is TGTGCCAGCAGGGCGGACGACGTAGCCAAAAACATTCAGTACTTC.

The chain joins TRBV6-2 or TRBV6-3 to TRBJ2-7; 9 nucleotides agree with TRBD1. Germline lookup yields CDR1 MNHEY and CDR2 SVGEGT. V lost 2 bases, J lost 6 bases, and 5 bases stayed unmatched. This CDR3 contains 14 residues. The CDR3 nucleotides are TGTGCCAGCAGTTACGGACAGGGGAGATCCGAGCAGTACTTC. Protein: CASSYGQGRSEQYF.

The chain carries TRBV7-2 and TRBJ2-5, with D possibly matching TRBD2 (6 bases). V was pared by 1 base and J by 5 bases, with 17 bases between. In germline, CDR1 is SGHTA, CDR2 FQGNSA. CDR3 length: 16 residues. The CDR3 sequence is CASSLVGRGFPETQYF. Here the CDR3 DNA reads TGTGCCAGCAGCTTAGTGGGTCGGGGGTTCCCGGAGACCCAGTACTTC.

CDR3 amino acids: CASIEENGQPQHF. CDR3 DNA sequence: TGTGCCAGCATCGAAGAGAACGGTCAGCCCCAGCATTTT. The chain combines TRBV2 with TRBJ1-5; D gene ambiguous. CDR3 length: 13 residues. Trimming pared 7 bases from V and 6 bases from J, leaving 13 bases between. Looked up from germline, CDR1 is SNHLY and CDR2 is FYNNEI.

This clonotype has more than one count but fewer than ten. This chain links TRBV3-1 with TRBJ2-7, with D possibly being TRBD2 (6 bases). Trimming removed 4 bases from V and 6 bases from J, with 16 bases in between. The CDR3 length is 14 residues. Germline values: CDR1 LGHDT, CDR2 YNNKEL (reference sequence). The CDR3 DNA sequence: TGTGCCAGCAGCCTGGGACTCTCGCAGGGCGAGCAGTACTTC. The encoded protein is CASSLGLSQGEQYF.

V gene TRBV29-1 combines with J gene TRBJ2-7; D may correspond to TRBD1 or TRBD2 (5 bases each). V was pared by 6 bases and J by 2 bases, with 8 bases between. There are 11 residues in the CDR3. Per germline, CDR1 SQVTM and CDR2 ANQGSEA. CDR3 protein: CSVGDAYEQYF. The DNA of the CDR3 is TGCAGCGTGGGGGATGCCTACGAGCAGTACTTC.

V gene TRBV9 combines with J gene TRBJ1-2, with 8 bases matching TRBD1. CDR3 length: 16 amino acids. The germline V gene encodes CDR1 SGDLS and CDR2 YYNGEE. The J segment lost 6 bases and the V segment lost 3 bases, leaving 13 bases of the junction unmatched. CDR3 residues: CASSEGPRQGRDGYTF. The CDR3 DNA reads TGTGCCAGCAGCGAGGGCCCCCGACAGGGGAGGGATGGCTACACCTTC.

CDR3 bases: TGCAGTGCGCAACTACAAGATACGCAGTATTTT. As protein: CSAQLQDTQYF. The chain has TRBV20-1 and TRBJ2-3; D call uncertain. The CDR3 contains 11 residues. The germline V gene has CDR1 DFQATT and CDR2 SNEGSKA (reference sequence). Trimming shortened V by 6 bases and J by 5 bases, and 9 bases separated the two germline ends.

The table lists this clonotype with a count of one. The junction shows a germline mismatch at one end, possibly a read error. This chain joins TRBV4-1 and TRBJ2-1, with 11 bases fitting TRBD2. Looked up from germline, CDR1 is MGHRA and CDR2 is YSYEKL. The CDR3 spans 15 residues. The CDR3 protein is CASSQEGIAGGLRVF. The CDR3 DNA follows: TGCGCCAGCAGCCAAGAAGGGATAGCGGGGGGGCTTAGGGTCTTC.

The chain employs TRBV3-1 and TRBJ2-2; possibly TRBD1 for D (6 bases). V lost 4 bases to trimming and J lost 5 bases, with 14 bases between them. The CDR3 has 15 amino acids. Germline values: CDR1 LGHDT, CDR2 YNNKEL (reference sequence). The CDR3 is CASSPTGYWTGELFF. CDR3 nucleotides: TGTGCCAGCAGCCCTACAGGGTATTGGACCGGGGAGCTGTTTTTT.

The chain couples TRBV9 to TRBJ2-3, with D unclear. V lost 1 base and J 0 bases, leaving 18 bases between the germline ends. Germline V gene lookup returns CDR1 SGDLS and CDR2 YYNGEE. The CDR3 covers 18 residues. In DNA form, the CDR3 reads TGTGCCAGCAGCGTAAGTGTTGGGCAGGCGACTAGCACAGATACGCAGTATTTT. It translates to CASSVSVGQATSTDTQYF.